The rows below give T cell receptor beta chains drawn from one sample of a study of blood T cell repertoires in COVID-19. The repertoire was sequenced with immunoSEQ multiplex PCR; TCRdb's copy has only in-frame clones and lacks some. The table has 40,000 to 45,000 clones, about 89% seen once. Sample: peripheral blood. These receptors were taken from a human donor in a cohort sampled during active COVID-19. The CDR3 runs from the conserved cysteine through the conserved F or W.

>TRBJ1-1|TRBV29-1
CSVEARNGAFF
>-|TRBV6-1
CASSESLTIQETQYF
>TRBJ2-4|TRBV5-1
CARSLGEGGGIQYF
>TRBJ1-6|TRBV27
CASSLQYNSPLHF
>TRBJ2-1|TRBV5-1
CASSLRGLAGGDEQFF
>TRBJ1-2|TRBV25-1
CASSEYQGTNYGYTF
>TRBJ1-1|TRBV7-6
CASSYPDRGETEAFF
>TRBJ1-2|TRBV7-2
CASSLGPAANYGYTF
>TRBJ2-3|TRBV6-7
CASSGYPETHPTGPDTDTQYF
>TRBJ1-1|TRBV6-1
CASSESGVNTEAFF
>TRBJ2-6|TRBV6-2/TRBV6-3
CASSYDPTAGANVLTF
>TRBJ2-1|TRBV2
CASSGEASGEQFF
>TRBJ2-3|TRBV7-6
CASSQTGGLAGSDTQYF
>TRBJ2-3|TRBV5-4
CASRRGGETDTQYF